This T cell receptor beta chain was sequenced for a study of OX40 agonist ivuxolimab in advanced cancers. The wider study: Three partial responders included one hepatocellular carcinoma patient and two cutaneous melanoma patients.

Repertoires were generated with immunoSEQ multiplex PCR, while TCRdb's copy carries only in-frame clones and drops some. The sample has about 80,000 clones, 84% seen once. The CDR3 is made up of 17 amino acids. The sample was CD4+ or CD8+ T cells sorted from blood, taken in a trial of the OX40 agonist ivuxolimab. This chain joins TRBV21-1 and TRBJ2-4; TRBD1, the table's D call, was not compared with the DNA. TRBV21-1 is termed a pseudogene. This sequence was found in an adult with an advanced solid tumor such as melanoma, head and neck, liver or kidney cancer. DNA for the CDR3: TGTGCCAGCAGCAAAGCTAACAGAATCCTAGCCAAAAACATTCAGTACTTC. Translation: CASSKANRILAKNIQYF.